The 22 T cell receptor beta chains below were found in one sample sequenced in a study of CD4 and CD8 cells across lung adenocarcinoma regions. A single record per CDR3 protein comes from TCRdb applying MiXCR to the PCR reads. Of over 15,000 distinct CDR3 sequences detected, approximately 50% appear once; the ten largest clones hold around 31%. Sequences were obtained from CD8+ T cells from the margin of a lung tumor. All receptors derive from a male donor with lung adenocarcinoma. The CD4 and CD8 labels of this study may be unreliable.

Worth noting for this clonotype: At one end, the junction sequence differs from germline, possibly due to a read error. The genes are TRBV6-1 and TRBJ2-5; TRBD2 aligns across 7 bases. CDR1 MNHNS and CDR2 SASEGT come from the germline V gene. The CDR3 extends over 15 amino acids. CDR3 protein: CARAKVGLAADTQYF. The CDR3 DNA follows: TGTGCCAGGGCCAAAGTCGGCCTAGCGGCAGATACCCAGTACTTT.

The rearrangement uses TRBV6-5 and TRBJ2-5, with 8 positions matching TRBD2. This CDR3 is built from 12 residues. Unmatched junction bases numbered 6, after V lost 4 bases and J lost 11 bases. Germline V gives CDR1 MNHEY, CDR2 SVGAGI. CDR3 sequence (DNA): TGTGCCAGCAGTTTCCCGGGGGGGGCGCAGTACTTC. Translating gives CASSFPGGAQYF.

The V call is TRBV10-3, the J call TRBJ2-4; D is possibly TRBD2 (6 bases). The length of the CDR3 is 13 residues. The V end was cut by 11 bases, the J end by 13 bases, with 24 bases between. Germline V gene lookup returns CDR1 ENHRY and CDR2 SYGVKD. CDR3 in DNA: TGTGCCTCGGGGCCGGGAGTCACAAATACGCAGTACTTC. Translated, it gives CASGPGVTNTQYF.

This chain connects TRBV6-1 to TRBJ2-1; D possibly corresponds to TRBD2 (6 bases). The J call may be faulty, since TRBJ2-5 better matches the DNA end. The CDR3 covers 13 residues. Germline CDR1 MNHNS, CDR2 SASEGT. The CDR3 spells CASFAGGGETQYF. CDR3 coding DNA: TGTGCCAGCTTCGCCGGGGGTGGTGAGACCCAGTACTTC.

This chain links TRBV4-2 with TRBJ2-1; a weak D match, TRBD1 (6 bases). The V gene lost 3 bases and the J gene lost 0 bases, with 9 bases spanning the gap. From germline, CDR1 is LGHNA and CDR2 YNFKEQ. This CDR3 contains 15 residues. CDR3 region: CASSQGTSSYNEQFF. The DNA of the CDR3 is TGTGCCAGCAGCCAGGGGACAAGCTCCTACAATGAGCAGTTCTTC.

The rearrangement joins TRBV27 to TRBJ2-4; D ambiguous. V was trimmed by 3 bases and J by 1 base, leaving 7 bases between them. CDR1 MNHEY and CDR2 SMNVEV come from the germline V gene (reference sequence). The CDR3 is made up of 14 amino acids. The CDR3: CASSFSGAKNIQYF. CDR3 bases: TGTGCCAGCAGTTTTTCTGGGGCCAAAAACATTCAGTACTTC.

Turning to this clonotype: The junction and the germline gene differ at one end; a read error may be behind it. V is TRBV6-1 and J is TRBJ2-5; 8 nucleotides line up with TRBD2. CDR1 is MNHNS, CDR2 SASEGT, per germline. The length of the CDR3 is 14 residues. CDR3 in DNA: TGTGCGGGCAGGACGAGCGGGGGCAAAGAGACGCAGTACTTC. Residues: CAGRTSGGKETQYF.

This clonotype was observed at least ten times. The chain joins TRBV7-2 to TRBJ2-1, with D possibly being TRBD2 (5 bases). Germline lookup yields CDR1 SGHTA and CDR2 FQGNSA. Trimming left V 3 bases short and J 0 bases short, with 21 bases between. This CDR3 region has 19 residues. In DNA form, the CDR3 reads TGTGCCAGCAGCTTTAAAAGTCTAGATAGCGTCAACTCCTACAATGAGCAGTTCTTC. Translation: CASSFKSLDSVNSYNEQFF.

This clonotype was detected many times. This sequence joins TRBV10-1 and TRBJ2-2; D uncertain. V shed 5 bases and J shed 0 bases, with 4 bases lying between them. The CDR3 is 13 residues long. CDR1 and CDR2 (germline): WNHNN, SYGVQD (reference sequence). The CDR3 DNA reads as TGCGCCAGCAGTCCCGCGAACACCGGGGAGCTGTTTTTT. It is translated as CASSPANTGELFF.

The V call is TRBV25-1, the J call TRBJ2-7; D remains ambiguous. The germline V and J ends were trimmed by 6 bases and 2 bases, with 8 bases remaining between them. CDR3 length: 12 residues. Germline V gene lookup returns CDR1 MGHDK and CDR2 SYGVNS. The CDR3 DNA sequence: TGTGCCAGCAGGGACCCTACCTACGAGCAGTACTTC. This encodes CASRDPTYEQYF.

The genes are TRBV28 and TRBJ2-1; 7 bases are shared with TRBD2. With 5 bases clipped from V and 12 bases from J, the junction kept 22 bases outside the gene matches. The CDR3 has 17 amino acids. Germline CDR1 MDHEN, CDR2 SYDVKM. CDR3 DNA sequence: TGTGCCAGCAGTGGGGGGGGGTGGGGGGGGAGGGGCCCGGGGCAGTTCTTC. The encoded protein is CASSGGGWGGRGPGQFF.

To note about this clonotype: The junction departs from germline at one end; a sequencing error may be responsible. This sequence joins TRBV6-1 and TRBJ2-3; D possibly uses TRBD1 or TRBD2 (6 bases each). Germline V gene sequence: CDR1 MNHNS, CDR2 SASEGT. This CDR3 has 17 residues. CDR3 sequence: CASSGGTGPGDKNTQYF. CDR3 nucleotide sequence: TGTGCCAGCAGTGGGGGGACGGGCCCGGGGGACAAAAATACGCAGTATTTC.

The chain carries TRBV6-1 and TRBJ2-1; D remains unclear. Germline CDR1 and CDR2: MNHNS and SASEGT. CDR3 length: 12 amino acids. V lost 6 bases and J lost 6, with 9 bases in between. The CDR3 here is CASRSVGNEQFF. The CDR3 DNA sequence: TGTGCCAGCAGATCAGTAGGCAATGAGCAGTTCTTC.

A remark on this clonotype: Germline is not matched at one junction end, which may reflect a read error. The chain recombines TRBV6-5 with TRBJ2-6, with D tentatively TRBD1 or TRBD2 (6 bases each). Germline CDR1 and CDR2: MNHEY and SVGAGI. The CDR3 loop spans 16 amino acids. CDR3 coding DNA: TGTGCCAGCAGTTACTCGATGTCGGGGGCGGGCGGGGTCCAGAACTTC. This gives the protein CASSYSMSGAGGVQNF.

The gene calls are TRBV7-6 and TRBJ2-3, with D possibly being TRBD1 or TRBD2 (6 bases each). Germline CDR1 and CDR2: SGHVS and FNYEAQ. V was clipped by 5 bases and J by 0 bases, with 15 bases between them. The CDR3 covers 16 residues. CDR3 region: CASSPGWGASTDTQYF. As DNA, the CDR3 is TGTGCCAGCAGCCCTGGGTGGGGGGCCAGCACAGATACGCAGTATTTT. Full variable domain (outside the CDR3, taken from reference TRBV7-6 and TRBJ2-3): GAGVSQSPRYKVTKRGQDVALRCDPISGHVSLYWYRQALGQGPEFLTYFNYEAQQDKSGLPNDRFSAERPEGSISTLTIQRTEQRDSAMYRCASSPGWGASTDTQYFGPGTRLTVL.

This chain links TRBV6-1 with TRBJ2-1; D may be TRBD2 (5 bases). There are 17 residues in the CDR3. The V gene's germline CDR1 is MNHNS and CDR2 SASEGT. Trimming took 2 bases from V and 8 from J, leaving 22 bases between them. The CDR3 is CASSERFGSSLPDEQFF. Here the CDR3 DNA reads TGTGCCAGCAGTGAAAGGTTTGGGAGCTCCCTTCCGGATGAGCAGTTCTTC.

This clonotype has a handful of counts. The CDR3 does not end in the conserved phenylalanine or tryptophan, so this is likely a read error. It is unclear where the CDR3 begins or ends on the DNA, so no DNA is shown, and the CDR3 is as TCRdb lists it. The CDR3 sequence is CARSPPPQSPPGLYGLPNPHQCG. This chain links TRBV18 with TRBJ1-3. Including both end residues, the CDR3 is 23 amino acids long. CDR1 is KGHSH and CDR2 is LQKENI in the germline V gene.

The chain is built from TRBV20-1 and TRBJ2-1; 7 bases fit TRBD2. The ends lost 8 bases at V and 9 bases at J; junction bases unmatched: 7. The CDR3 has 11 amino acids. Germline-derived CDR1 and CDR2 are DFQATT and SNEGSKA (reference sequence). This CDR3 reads CSLERGFEQFF. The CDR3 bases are TGCAGTCTCGAGCGGGGCTTTGAGCAGTTCTTC.

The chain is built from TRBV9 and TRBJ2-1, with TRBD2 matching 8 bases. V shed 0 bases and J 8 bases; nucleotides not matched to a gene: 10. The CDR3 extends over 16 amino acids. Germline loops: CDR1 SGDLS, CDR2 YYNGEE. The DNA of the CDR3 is TGTGCCAGCAGCGTAGGCCCGGGACTAGGGCAAGATGAGCAGTTCTTC. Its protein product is CASSVGPGLGQDEQFF.

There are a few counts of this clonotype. The CDR3: CASSPEWRPYEQYF. CDR3 nucleotide sequence: TGTGCCAGCAGTCCCGAATGGCGCCCCTACGAGCAGTACTTC. J is TRBJ2-1 and V is TRBV6-1; unclear D gene. The J call may not be correct, given that the DNA end is closer to TRBJ2-7. The length of the CDR3 is 14 residues. Germline CDR1 reads MNHNS; CDR2 reads SASEGT.

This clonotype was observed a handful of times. The CDR3 reads CASSGEYEQFF. For the CDR3, the DNA is TGTGCCAGCAGTGGGGAATATGAGCAGTTCTTC. The J gene is TRBJ2-1, the V gene TRBV6-1, with D hard to call. Trimming removed 4 bases from V and 8 bases from J, with 6 bases in between. This CDR3 has 11 amino acids. CDR1 MNHNS and CDR2 SASEGT come from the germline V gene.

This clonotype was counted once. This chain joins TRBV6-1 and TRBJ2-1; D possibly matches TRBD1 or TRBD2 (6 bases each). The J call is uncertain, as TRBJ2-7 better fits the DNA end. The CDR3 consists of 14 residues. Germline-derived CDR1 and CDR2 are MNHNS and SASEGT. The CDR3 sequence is CASYSPGASYEQYF. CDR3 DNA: TGTGCCAGCTACTCGCCGGGGGCGTCCTACGAGCAGTACTTC.